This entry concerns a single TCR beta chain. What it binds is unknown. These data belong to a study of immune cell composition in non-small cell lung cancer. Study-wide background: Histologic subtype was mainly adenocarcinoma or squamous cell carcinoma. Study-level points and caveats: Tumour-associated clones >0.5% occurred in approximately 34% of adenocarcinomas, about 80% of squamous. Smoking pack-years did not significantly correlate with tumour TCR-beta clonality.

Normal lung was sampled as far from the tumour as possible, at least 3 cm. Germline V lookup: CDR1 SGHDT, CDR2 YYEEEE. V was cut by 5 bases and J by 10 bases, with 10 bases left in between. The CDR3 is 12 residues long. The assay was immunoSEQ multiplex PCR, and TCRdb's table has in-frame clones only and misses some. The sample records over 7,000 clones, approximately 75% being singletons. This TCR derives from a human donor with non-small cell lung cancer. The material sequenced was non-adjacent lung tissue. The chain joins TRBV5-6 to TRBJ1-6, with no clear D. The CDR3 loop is CASSLPKSPLHF. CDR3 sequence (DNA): TGTGCCAGCAGTCTCCCCAAGTCACCCCTCCACTTT.